The sequence of this T cell receptor beta chain was determined in a study of Ad26.COV2.S vaccination and SARS-CoV-2 variants. Overall study results and limits: Recipients of either vaccine or placebo displayed similar breadth of non-spike TCRs.

Treatment noted: around 19 received Ad26.COV2.S at low or high dose, single or two shots; about 5 received placebo; per-sample allocation not given. It was on day 63 after the first vaccine or placebo injection that samples were taken. In germline, CDR1 is SGHRS, CDR2 YFSETQ. V lost 0 bases and J lost 0, with 1 base in between. The CDR3 runs 13 residues. Sequencing was performed with immunoSEQ multiplex PCR; in TCRdb, only in-frame clones are kept and a portion is missing. This table has roughly 320,000 clones, over 75% appearing once. For this clone: As yet, its antigen is unknown.

Sequences were derived from peripheral blood, sampled in a trial of Ad26.COV2.S vaccine versus placebo. This sequence originates from a person between 18 and 60 years old who received the Ad26.COV2.S COVID-19 vaccine or a placebo. The rearrangement joins TRBV5-1 to TRBJ1-3, with D unresolved. CDR3 in DNA: TGCGCCAGCAGCTTGGGCTCTGGAAACACCATATATTTT. Translated, it gives CASSLGSGNTIYF.